The 5 T cell receptor beta chains presented below share a single source sample, sequenced in a study of PD-1 blockade in classical Hodgkin lymphoma. Time point: cycle 4 day 1 (C4D1), after six to seven weeks of nivolumab. Patients all relapsed after autologous stem cell transplantation, and there was variation in brentuximab vedotin exposure. The method was immunoSEQ multiplex PCR; TCRdb's version includes in-frame clones alone and lacks a portion of them. The sample lists approximately 65,000 clones, approximately 90% occurring once. Sequenced here: peripheral blood mononuclear cells (PBMCs), sampled before the fourth cycle of nivolumab. The receptors originated from a human donor with classical Hodgkin lymphoma.

This chain uses TRBV2 with TRBJ2-7; 10 nucleotides line up with TRBD2. The V and J ends lost 8 bases and 5 bases, in that order; junction bases with no gene match: 21. Germline V CDR1 and CDR2: SNHLY, FYNNEI. This CDR3 contains 18 residues. This CDR3 is CASVPGSPSGRAVNEQYF. CDR3 DNA: TGTGCCAGCGTTCCGGGGTCCCCCAGCGGGAGGGCCGTGAACGAGCAGTACTTC.

This rearrangement joins TRBV25-1 to TRBJ2-3, with D uncertain. The CDR3 loop spans 12 amino acids. Trimming shortened V by 6 bases and J by 7 bases, and 11 bases separated the two germline ends. Germline V gene sequence: CDR1 MGHDK, CDR2 SYGVNS. The CDR3, as DNA: TGTGCCAGCAGAACAGCTTCCAATACGCAGTATTTT. Residues: CASRTASNTQYF.

The chain links TRBV6-5 to TRBJ2-3; 11 bases are shared with TRBD2. After removal of 6 bases from V and 15 bases from J, the junction contained 8 bases not matched to a gene. CDR1 is MNHEY, CDR2 SVGAGI, per germline. CDR3 length: 12 residues. In DNA form, the CDR3 reads TGTGCCAGCAGCACGACTAGCGGGACGATCTATTTT. This codes for CASSTTSGTIYF.

The chain joins TRBV6-6 to TRBJ2-7, with TRBD1 identical over 7 bases. CDR3 length equals 14 residues. V was clipped by 6 bases and J by 7 bases; unmatched bases: 12. The germline gives CDR1 MNHNY, CDR2 SVGAGI (reference sequence). CDR3 DNA sequence: TGTGCCAGCAGCCAGGAGACAGGGTCGGAGGAGCAGTACTTC. Translated: CASSQETGSEEQYF.

The gene calls are TRBV4-1 and TRBJ1-4; D is uncertain. The germline V gene encodes CDR1 MGHRA and CDR2 YSYEKL. The CDR3 covers 20 residues. Trimming took off 0 bases at V and 0 bases at J, with 20 bases between the two ends. Written as DNA, the CDR3 is TGCGCCAGCAGCCAAGATTGGGAGGCAATCTCCGGCTCAACTAATGAAAAACTGTTTTTT. It codes for CASSQDWEAISGSTNEKLFF.